Listed below are T cell receptor beta chains from one sample, sequenced in a study of blood T cell repertoires in COVID-19. The data were produced by immunoSEQ multiplex PCR, yet TCRdb's version contains in-frame clones alone and is incomplete. The sample contains about 190,000 clones, 70% to 90% of which appear only once. Sequencing input: peripheral blood. The receptors stem from a middle-aged man with active or convalescent COVID-19. Each CDR3 is given with its conserved first and last residue. D genes are given only for firm matches. Some rows mark clone size as missing; the rest say once, few, many or name a class of expanded clone.

d_call: -; v_call: TRBV3-1/TRBV3-2; j_call: TRBJ1-1; clone_size: -; cdr3_nt: TGTGCCAGCAGCCAAGCTCTATGGGCCGACACTGAAGCTTTCTTT; cdr3_aa: CASSQALWADTEAFF
d_call: -; v_call: TRBV12-3/TRBV12-4; j_call: TRBJ2-5; clone_size: -; cdr3_nt: TGTGCCAGCAGTACCGCGGGGACCCAGTACTTC; cdr3_aa: CASSTAGTQYF
d_call: TRBD1; v_call: TRBV5-1; j_call: TRBJ2-2; clone_size: -; cdr3_nt: TGCGCCAGCAGCTTGGCCCCCGGACAGGGGTACGGAACCGGGGAGCTGTTTTTT; cdr3_aa: CASSLAPGQGYGTGELFF
d_call: TRBD1; v_call: TRBV28; j_call: TRBJ1-4; clone_size: -; cdr3_nt: TGTGCCAGCAGAACAGGGGTCGGTAATGAAAAACTGTTTTTT; cdr3_aa: CASRTGVGNEKLFF
d_call: -; v_call: TRBV7-9; j_call: TRBJ1-2; clone_size: -; cdr3_nt: TGTGCCAGCAGCTTAGGCCCAGGCGATGGCTACACCTTC; cdr3_aa: CASSLGPGDGYTF
d_call: -; v_call: TRBV28; j_call: TRBJ2-6; clone_size: -; cdr3_nt: TGTGCCAGCAGTTTTAGGGGGACTGGGGCCAACGTCCTGACTTTC; cdr3_aa: CASSFRGTGANVLTF
d_call: TRBD1; v_call: TRBV7-8; j_call: TRBJ2-3; clone_size: -; cdr3_nt: TGTGCCAGCAGTCCGAAAACCCTGGGACAGAAAACAGATACGCAGTATTTT; cdr3_aa: CASSPKTLGQKTDTQYF
d_call: TRBD1; v_call: TRBV6-6; j_call: TRBJ1-1; clone_size: few; cdr3_nt: TGTGCCAGCAGTTATGGGACAGCCACTGAAGCTTTCTTT; cdr3_aa: CASSYGTATEAFF
d_call: -; v_call: TRBV6-1; j_call: TRBJ1-3; clone_size: -; cdr3_nt: TGTGCCAGCAGTGAAGCGAAGCGGGGTGGCATTGGAAACACCATATATTTT; cdr3_aa: CASSEAKRGGIGNTIYF
d_call: TRBD1; v_call: TRBV28; j_call: TRBJ1-4; clone_size: -; cdr3_nt: TGTGCCAGCAGGCGTCCCGGGACAGGGGGCTCAGGGGAAAAACTGTTTTTT; cdr3_aa: CASRRPGTGGSGEKLFF
d_call: -; v_call: TRBV19; j_call: TRBJ1-3; clone_size: -; cdr3_nt: TGTGCCAGTAGTATATCCCCCCTAGGGGCAGGCTCTGGAAACACCATATATTTT; cdr3_aa: CASSISPLGAGSGNTIYF
d_call: TRBD1; v_call: TRBV7-2; j_call: TRBJ2-1; clone_size: -; cdr3_nt: TGTGCCAGCAGCTTAGGACAGGGGGGGTTTAATGAGCAGTTCTTC; cdr3_aa: CASSLGQGGFNEQFF
d_call: TRBD2; v_call: TRBV6-2/TRBV6-3; j_call: TRBJ2-7; clone_size: -; cdr3_nt: TGTGCCAGCAGTTATTCCAACCTAGAAGCGGGGCCCAGGGCGCAGTACTTC; cdr3_aa: CASSYSNLEAGPRAQYF
d_call: -; v_call: TRBV18; j_call: TRBJ1-1; clone_size: once; cdr3_nt: TGTGCCAGCTCACCTCACGAGGGAAACACTGAAGCTTTCTTT; cdr3_aa: CASSPHEGNTEAFF
d_call: TRBD1; v_call: TRBV10-3; j_call: TRBJ2-7; clone_size: -; cdr3_nt: TGTGCCATCAGTGGGACAGGGACCTACGAGCAGTACTTC; cdr3_aa: CAISGTGTYEQYF
d_call: TRBD1; v_call: TRBV30; j_call: TRBJ1-4; clone_size: -; cdr3_nt: TGTGCCTGGAGTTACCCAGGGGGCCGGGGTGAAAAACTGTTTTTT; cdr3_aa: CAWSYPGGRGEKLFF
d_call: TRBD2; v_call: TRBV9; j_call: TRBJ2-1; clone_size: -; cdr3_nt: TGTGCCAGCAGCGCCTGGACTAGCGGGGAAAACGAGCAGTTCTTC; cdr3_aa: CASSAWTSGENEQFF
d_call: -; v_call: TRBV28; j_call: TRBJ1-2; clone_size: once; cdr3_nt: TGTGCCAGCAGTTTGCCCAGGGTCGGCTATGGCTACACCTTC; cdr3_aa: CASSLPRVGYGYTF
d_call: -; v_call: TRBV7-2; j_call: TRBJ1-3; clone_size: -; cdr3_nt: TGTGCCAGCAACTCGGCTGGGGGGAACGGAAACACCATATATTTT; cdr3_aa: CASNSAGGNGNTIYF
d_call: TRBD2; v_call: TRBV10-3; j_call: TRBJ2-6; clone_size: medium-sized; cdr3_nt: TGTGCCATCAGTGATCAAGCGGGAGGGCCGGCTGGGGCCAACGTCCTGACTTTC; cdr3_aa: CAISDQAGGPAGANVLTF
d_call: -; v_call: TRBV7-9; j_call: TRBJ2-5; clone_size: -; cdr3_nt: TGTGCCAGCAGCTCCCCCCGGCAGGGACAAGAGACCCAGTACTTC; cdr3_aa: CASSSPRQGQETQYF
d_call: -; v_call: TRBV9; j_call: TRBJ2-3; clone_size: once; cdr3_nt: TGTGCCAGCAGCGTAGGGCGGGACACAGATACGCAGTATTTT; cdr3_aa: CASSVGRDTDTQYF